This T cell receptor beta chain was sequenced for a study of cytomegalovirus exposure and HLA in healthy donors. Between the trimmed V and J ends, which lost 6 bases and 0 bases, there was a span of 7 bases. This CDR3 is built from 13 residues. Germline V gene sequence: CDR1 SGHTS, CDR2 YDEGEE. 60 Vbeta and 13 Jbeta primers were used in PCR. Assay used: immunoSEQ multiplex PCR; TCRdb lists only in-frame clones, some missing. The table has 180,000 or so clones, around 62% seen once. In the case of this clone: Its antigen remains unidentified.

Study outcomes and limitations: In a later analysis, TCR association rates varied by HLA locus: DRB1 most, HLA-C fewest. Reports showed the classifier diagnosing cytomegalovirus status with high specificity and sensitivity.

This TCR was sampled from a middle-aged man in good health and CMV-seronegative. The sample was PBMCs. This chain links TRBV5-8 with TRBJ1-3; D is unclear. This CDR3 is CASMRLSGNTIYF. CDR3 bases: TGTGCCAGCATGAGGCTCTCTGGAAACACCATATATTTT.